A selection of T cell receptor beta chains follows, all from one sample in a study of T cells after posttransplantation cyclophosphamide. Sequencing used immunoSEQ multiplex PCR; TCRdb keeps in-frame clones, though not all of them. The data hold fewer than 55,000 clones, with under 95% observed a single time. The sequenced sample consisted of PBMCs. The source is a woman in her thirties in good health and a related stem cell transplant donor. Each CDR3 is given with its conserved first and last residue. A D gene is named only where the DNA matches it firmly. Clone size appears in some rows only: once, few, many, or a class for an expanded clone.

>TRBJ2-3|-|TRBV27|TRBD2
CASSVIGGGPTDTQYF
TGTGCCAGCAGTGTTATCGGGGGGGGGCCCACAGATACGCAGTATTTT
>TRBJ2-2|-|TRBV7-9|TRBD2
CASSLARGGPTGELFF
TGTGCCAGCAGCTTAGCGCGGGGGGGGCCCACCGGGGAGCTGTTTTTT
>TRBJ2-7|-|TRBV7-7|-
CASSLAGSYEQYF
TGTGCCAGCAGCTTGGCAGGGTCCTACGAGCAGTACTTC
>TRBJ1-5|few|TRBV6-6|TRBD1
CASRDREDQPQHF
TGTGCCAGCCGGGACAGGGAGGATCAGCCCCAGCATTTT
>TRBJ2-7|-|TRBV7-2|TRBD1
CASSSGQGSYEQYF
TGTGCCAGCAGCTCGGGACAGGGGTCCTACGAGCAGTACTTC
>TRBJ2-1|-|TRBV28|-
CASSLEEGIQMGDEQFF
TGTGCCAGCAGTTTAGAAGAGGGAATACAGATGGGCGATGAGCAGTTCTTC
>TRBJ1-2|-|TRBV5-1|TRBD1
CASSPSGQGNGYTF
TGCGCCAGCAGCCCGTCGGGACAGGGAAATGGCTACACCTTC
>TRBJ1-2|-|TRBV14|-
CASSQGYAGYGYTF
TGTGCCAGCAGCCAAGGGTACGCCGGCTATGGCTACACCTTC
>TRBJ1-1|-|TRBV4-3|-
CASSQKQGFEAFF
TGCGCCAGCAGCCAAAAACAGGGTTTTGAAGCTTTCTTT
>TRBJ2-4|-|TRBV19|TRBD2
CATRPRGGNIQYF
TGTGCCACCCGGCCTCGGGGGGGAAACATTCAGTACTTC
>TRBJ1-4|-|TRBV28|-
CGTRRNEKLFF
TGTGGCACGAGAAGAAATGAAAAACTGTTTTTT
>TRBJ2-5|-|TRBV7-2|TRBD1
CASSLPGGLGETQYF
TGTGCCAGCAGCTTACCAGGGGGCCTGGGGGAGACCCAGTACTTC
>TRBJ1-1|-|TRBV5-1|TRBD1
CASGTGDTLSSEAFF
TGCGCCAGCGGTACAGGGGATACTCTTAGCTCTGAAGCTTTCTTT
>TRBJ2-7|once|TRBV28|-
CASSLGHPRYEQYF
TGTGCCAGCAGTTTAGGACACCCCAGGTACGAGCAGTACTTC
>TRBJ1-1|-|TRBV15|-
CATSRDVFGGQAMAEAFF
TGTGCCACCAGCAGAGATGTGTTCGGGGGGCAGGCTATGGCTGAAGCTTTCTTT
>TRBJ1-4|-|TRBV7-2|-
CASSLGLGSGEKLFF
TGTGCCAGCAGCTTAGGACTGGGTAGTGGTGAAAAACTGTTTTTT
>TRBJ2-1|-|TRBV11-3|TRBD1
CASSRVQGAGEQFF
TGTGCCAGCAGCCGAGTACAGGGGGCAGGTGAGCAGTTCTTC
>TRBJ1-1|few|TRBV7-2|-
CASSLGLLGAFF
TGTGCCAGCAGCTTAGGTCTTCTGGGCGCTTTCTTT
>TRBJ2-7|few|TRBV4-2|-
CASSQAQQISYEQYF
TGTGCCAGCAGCCAAGCACAACAGATCTCCTACGAGCAGTACTTC
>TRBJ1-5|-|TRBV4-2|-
CASSQDPLPGNNQPQHF
TGTGCCAGCAGCCAAGATCCCCTTCCTGGCAACAATCAGCCCCAGCATTTT
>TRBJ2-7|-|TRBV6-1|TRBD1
CASSDRGPPYEQYF
TGTGCCAGCAGCGACAGGGGTCCTCCCTACGAGCAGTACTTC
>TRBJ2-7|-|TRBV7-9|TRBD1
CASSRRTGDYEQYF
TGTGCCAGCAGCAGACGGACAGGGGACTACGAGCAGTACTTC
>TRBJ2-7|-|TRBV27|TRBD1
CASSPLTGVPSYEQYF
TGTGCCAGCAGTCCTCTGACAGGGGTCCCCTCCTACGAGCAGTACTTC
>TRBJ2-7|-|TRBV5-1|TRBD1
CASRPDRDAYEQYF
TGCGCCAGCAGACCCGACAGGGATGCCTACGAGCAGTACTTC
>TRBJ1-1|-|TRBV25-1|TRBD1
CASRGQGKTEAFF
TGTGCCAGCAGGGGACAGGGGAAGACTGAAGCTTTCTTT
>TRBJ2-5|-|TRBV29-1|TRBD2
CSVGGGQETQYF
TGCAGCGTTGGGGGGGGACAAGAGACCCAGTACTTC
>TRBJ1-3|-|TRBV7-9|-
CASSDYTYSAGNTIYF
TGTGCCAGCAGCGATTATACCTACTCGGCTGGAAACACCATATATTTT
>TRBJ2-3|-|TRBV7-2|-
CASSRTSSTDTQYF
TGTGCCAGCAGCCGGACTTCCTCCACAGATACGCAGTATTTT
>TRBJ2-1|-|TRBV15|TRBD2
CATSRAGGGNEQFF
TGTGCCACCAGCAGAGCCGGGGGGGGGAATGAGCAGTTCTTC
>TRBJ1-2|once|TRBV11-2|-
CASSSSGYFGYGYTF
TGTGCCAGCAGCTCATCAGGGTACTTTGGCTATGGCTACACCTTC
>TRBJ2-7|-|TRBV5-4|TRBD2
CASSQGLAGDYEQYF
TGTGCCAGCAGCCAGGGACTAGCGGGGGACTACGAGCAGTACTTC
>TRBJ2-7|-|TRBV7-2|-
CASSSDAAGLDEQYF
TGTGCCAGCAGCTCGGACGCGGCGGGGCTGGACGAGCAGTACTTC
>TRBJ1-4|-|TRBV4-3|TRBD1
CASSQGAGGLLVATNEKLFF
TGCGCCAGCAGCCAAGGGGCAGGGGGCCTCTTAGTTGCAACTAATGAAAAACTGTTTTTT
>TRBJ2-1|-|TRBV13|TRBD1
CANSLGRQGYNEQFF
TGTGCCAACAGCTTAGGCCGACAGGGGTACAATGAGCAGTTCTTC
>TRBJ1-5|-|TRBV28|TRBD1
CASTQGYQPQHF
TGTGCCAGCACACAGGGGTATCAGCCCCAGCATTTT
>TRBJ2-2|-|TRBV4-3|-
CASSQRQVNTGELFF
TGCGCCAGCAGCCAGCGCCAGGTTAACACCGGGGAGCTGTTTTTT
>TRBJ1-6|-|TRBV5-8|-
CASRPRTGRNSPLHF
TGTGCCAGCAGGCCAAGGACGGGAAGAAATTCACCCCTCCACTTT
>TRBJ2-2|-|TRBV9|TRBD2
CASSPWTSGGANGELFF
TGTGCCAGCAGCCCCTGGACTAGCGGGGGGGCCAACGGGGAGCTGTTTTTT
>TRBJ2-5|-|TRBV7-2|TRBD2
CASSLRGGPETQYF
TGTGCCAGCAGCTTACGGGGGGGGCCGGAGACCCAGTACTTC
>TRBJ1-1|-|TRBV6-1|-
CASRSDSNTEAFF
TGTGCCAGCAGATCGGACAGTAACACTGAAGCTTTCTTT
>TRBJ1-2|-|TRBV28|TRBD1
CASSPAGGRKDGYTF
TGTGCCAGCAGCCCCGCAGGGGGCCGGAAGGATGGCTACACCTTC
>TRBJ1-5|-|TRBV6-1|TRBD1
CASSPIDRAQPQHF
TGTGCCAGCAGCCCGATAGACAGGGCTCAGCCCCAGCATTTT
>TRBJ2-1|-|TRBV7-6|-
CASSPRALNEQFF
TGTGCCAGCAGCCCCAGGGCGCTCAATGAGCAGTTCTTC
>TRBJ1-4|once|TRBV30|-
CARRQAEKLFF
TGTGCCAGACGACAGGCGGAAAAACTGTTTTTT
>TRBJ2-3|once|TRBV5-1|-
CASSLDYLDTQYF
TGCGCCAGCAGCTTGGACTACCTGGATACGCAGTATTTT
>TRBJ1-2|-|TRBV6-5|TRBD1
CASSRGQGIDYGYTF
TGTGCCAGCAGTCGGGGACAGGGTATTGACTATGGCTACACCTTC
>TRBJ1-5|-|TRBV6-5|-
CASRGGPGNQPQHF
TGTGCCAGCAGGGGGGGTCCAGGCAATCAGCCCCAGCATTTT
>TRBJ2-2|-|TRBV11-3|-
CASSLEGTGSRELFF
TGTGCCAGCAGCTTAGAAGGAACAGGGTCCAGGGAGCTGTTTTTT